The next 5 T cell receptor beta chains were all read from a single sample in a study of T cell changes during pregnancy in multiple sclerosis. Sequencing used immunoSEQ multiplex PCR; TCRdb keeps in-frame clones, though not all of them. This table has fewer than 140,000 clones, under 95% appearing once. The specimen was peripheral blood, collected after pregnancy. The receptors shown here come from a female donor with multiple sclerosis, enrolled in a pregnancy study.

This chain connects TRBV7-8 to TRBJ1-3; D not certain. V dropped 2 bases and J dropped 4 bases, with 12 bases sitting between them. The CDR3 sequence is 15 residues long. Germline V gene sequence: CDR1 SGHVS, CDR2 FQNEAQ. CDR3 DNA: TGTGCCAGCAGCTTATGGGGAGGAGGGGGAAACACCATATATTTT. Translated, it gives CASSLWGGGGNTIYF. Using reference TRBV7-8 and TRBJ1-3 for the parts outside the CDR3, the full variable domain is GAGVSQSPRYKVAKRGQDVALRCDPISGHVSLFWYQQALGQGPEFLTYFQNEAQLDKSGLPSDRFFAERPEGSVSTLKIQRTQQEDSAVYLCASSLWGGGGNTIYFGEGSWLTVV.

This chain connects TRBV15 to TRBJ2-7, with 8 positions matching TRBD1. Germline-derived CDR1 and CDR2 are LNHNV and YYDKDF (reference sequence). V lost 3 bases and J lost 3; bases outside the gene matches: 1. The CDR3 runs to 13 residues. This chain's CDR3 is CATSRDRVYEQYF. The DNA for the CDR3 is TGTGCCACCAGCAGGGACAGGGTCTACGAGCAGTACTTC.

The chain combines TRBV5-4 with TRBJ1-6, with D possibly TRBD1 on 5 matching bases. V was shortened by 0 bases and J by 10 bases, with 8 bases between the two germline ends. CDR1 and CDR2 from the germline V gene are SGHNT and YYREEE (reference sequence). The CDR3 spans 13 residues. The CDR3 nucleotides are TGTGCCAGCAGCTTGGCGGGGGACTCACCCCTCCACTTT. Translating it yields CASSLAGDSPLHF.

In this sample, this clone turned up once. The chain combines TRBV27 with TRBJ2-7; 7 bases are shared with TRBD2. The germline V gene encodes CDR1 MNHEY and CDR2 SMNVEV (reference sequence). Trimming took 6 bases from V and 3 from J; bases not matched to a gene: 5. The CDR3 sequence is 13 residues long. CDR3 DNA sequence: TGTGCCAGCAGCTCCGGGACTAACTACGAGCAGTACTTC. Protein: CASSSGTNYEQYF.

The rearrangement uses TRBV30 and TRBJ1-2; TRBD1 aligns across 7 bases. This CDR3 region has 12 residues. J lost 7 bases, V lost 5 bases, and 7 bases had no gene match. Germline V gene sequence: CDR1 GTSNPN, CDR2 SVGIG (reference sequence). The CDR3 reads CAWGKGAGGYTF. DNA of the CDR3: TGTGCCTGGGGCAAGGGGGCCGGTGGCTACACCTTC.